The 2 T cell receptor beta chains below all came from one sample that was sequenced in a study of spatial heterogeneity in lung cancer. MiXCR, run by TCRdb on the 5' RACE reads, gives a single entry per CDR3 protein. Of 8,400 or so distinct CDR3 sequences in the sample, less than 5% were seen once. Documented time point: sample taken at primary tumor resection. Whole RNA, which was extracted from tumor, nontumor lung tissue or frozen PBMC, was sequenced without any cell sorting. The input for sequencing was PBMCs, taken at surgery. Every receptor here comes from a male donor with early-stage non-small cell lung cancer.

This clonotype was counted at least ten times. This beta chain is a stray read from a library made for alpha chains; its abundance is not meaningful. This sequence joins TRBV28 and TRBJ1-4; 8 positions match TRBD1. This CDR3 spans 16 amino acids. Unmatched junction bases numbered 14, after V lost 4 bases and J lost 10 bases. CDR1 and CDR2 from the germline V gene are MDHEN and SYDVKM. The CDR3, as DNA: TGTGCCAGCAGTTCAGAAGGACAGGGTGAATATAGAAAACTGTTTTTT. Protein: CASSSEGQGEYRKLFF.

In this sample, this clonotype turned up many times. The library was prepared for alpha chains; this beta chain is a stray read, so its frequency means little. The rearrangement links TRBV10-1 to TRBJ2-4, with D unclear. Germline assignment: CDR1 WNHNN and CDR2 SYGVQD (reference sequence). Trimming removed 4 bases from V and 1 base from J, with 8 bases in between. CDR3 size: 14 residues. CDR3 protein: CASSVGLAKNIQYF. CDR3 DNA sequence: TGCGCCAGCAGTGTGGGTTTGGCCAAAAACATTCAGTACTTC.